Listed below are T cell receptor beta chains from one sample, sequenced in a study of early T cells in non-severe SARS-CoV-2 infection. MiXCR, applied by TCRdb to the 5' RACE reads, yields one record per CDR3 protein. The sample holds tens of thousands of distinct CDR3 sequences; about 16% are singletons and the top ten take roughly an eighth. Sequenced sample: whole blood. The receptors stem from an adult who was a healthcare worker with PCR-confirmed SARS-CoV-2 infection or an uninfected control (not recorded which). CDR3s include the opening cysteine and the closing phenylalanine or tryptophan. Each record gives: CDR3 length, D gene, V gene, clone size, J gene, CDR3 protein, CDR3 DNA. D genes are given only for firm matches. The size field is filled for only some rows; it gives once, few, many or a size class.

16,TRBD1,TRBV7-6,NA,TRBJ2-7,CASSPNPDRDPYEQYF,TGTGCCAGCAGCCCCAATCCCGACAGGGACCCCTACGAGCAGTACTTC
15,NA,TRBV7-9,few,TRBJ2-3,CASSSAFRRIDTQYF,TGTGCCAGCAGCTCGGCCTTCCGGCGGATAGATACGCAGTATTTT
18,TRBD1,TRBV7-6,NA,TRBJ2-3,CASSLGVLQGVSTDTQYF,TGTGCCAGCAGCTTAGGAGTGTTGCAGGGGGTTAGCACAGATACGCAGTATTTT
12,NA,TRBV3-1,few,TRBJ2-5,CASSQGTETQYF,TGTGCCAGCAGCCAAGGAACGGAGACCCAGTACTTC
15,NA,TRBV7-2,NA,TRBJ2-5,CASSLEGRRGGTQYF,TGTGCCAGCAGCTTAGAAGGCAGACGTGGAGGGACCCAGTACTTC
13,NA,TRBV20-1,many,TRBJ1-2,CSARAPGPYGYTF,TGCAGTGCTAGAGCCCCAGGGCCCTATGGCTACACCTTC
14,NA,TRBV20-1,many,TRBJ1-1,CSARDQDGHTEAFF,TGCAGTGCTAGAGATCAGGATGGCCACACTGAAGCTTTCTTT
15,TRBD1,TRBV9,few,TRBJ1-3,CASSTGTGSGNTIYF,TGTGCCAGCAGCACCGGGACAGGGTCTGGAAACACCATATATTTT
15,NA,TRBV12-3/TRBV12-4,NA,TRBJ1-5,CASTGSGFGNQPQHF,TGTGCCAGCACCGGATCGGGATTCGGCAATCAGCCCCAGCATTTT
13,NA,TRBV10-3,NA,TRBJ2-5,CAISESMRETQYF,TGTGCCATCAGTGAGTCGATGAGGGAGACCCAGTACTTC
12,NA,TRBV5-6,NA,TRBJ2-2,CASSLSTGELFF,TGTGCCAGCAGCTTATCTACCGGGGAGCTGTTTTTT
14,NA,TRBV5-1,NA,TRBJ2-7,CASSPGTVAYEQYF,TGCGCCAGCAGCCCCGGGACGGTGGCCTACGAGCAGTACTTC
17,TRBD2,TRBV4-2,NA,TRBJ2-7,CASSQAPGGVKVSGQYF,TGTGCCAGCAGCCAAGCCCCTGGGGGGGTAAAGGTTTCGGGGCAGTACTTC
15,NA,TRBV6-1,few,TRBJ1-2,CASSSGQDSAYGYTF,TGTGCCAGCAGTAGTGGGCAGGACAGTGCTTATGGCTACACCTTC
14,NA,TRBV5-1,few,TRBJ2-5,CASSPAGLGETQYF,TGCGCCAGCAGCCCCGCGGGTCTTGGAGAGACCCAGTACTTC
12,NA,TRBV5-4,NA,TRBJ2-7,CASSEGAREQYF,TGTGCCAGCAGCGAGGGTGCGCGCGAGCAGTACTTC
15,NA,TRBV12-3/TRBV12-4,NA,TRBJ1-2,CASTSQTSASGGYTF,TGTGCCAGCACCTCCCAGACATCCGCCTCGGGTGGCTACACCTTC
15,TRBD1,TRBV28,NA,TRBJ1-6,CASSFKDRANSPLHF,TGTGCCAGCAGTTTTAAGGACAGGGCTAATTCACCCCTCCACTTT
12,TRBD1,TRBV29-1,NA,TRBJ2-7,CSVVQGTYEQYF,TGCAGCGTTGTACAGGGGACCTACGAGCAGTACTTC
12,NA,TRBV14,few,TRBJ2-1,CASSQVSGEQFF,TGTGCCAGCAGCCAAGTGTCTGGGGAGCAGTTCTTC
13,NA,TRBV7-9,few,TRBJ2-7,CASSPTSRLEQYF,TGTGCCAGCAGCCCCACTAGCCGCCTCGAGCAGTACTTC
18,NA,TRBV2,few,TRBJ1-5,CASSEAGGQRYSNQPQHF,TGTGCCAGCAGTGAAGCGGGAGGACAGCGATATAGCAATCAGCCCCAGCATTTT
17,NA,TRBV5-6,NA,TRBJ1-4,CASSLVGSGSFNEKLFF,TGTGCCAGCAGCTTGGTCGGTTCGGGGAGCTTTAATGAAAAACTGTTTTTT
16,TRBD2,TRBV6-6,few,TRBJ2-1,CASSSGWTSGGEEQFF,TGTGCCAGCAGTTCCGGATGGACTAGCGGGGGGGAGGAGCAGTTCTTC
16,TRBD1,TRBV27,NA,TRBJ1-1,CASSLTWRGRGTEAFF,TGTGCCAGCAGTTTAACATGGAGGGGGCGCGGCACTGAAGCTTTCTTT
13,NA,TRBV20-1,NA,TRBJ2-6,CSASGPGPNVLTF,TGCAGTGCTAGCGGACCGGGCCCGAACGTCCTGACTTTC
14,NA,TRBV7-2,NA,TRBJ2-1,CASSLGGGYNEQFF,TGTGCCAGCAGCTTAGGGGGCGGATACAATGAGCAGTTCTTC
14,NA,TRBV29-1,NA,TRBJ1-1,CSVESWTDNTEAFF,TGCAGCGTTGAAAGCTGGACAGACAACACTGAAGCTTTCTTT
14,NA,TRBV5-1,few,TRBJ2-1,CASSQVELIREQFF,TGCGCCAGCAGTCAAGTAGAACTGATCCGTGAGCAGTTCTTC
14,NA,TRBV27,NA,TRBJ2-1,CASSLQRQGNEQFF,TGTGCCAGCAGTTTACAGCGGCAGGGCAATGAGCAGTTCTTC
15,NA,TRBV7-8,few,TRBJ2-7,CASSSKEAGRYEQYF,TGTGCCAGCAGCTCCAAAGAGGCAGGGCGGTACGAGCAGTACTTC
14,NA,TRBV6-2/TRBV6-3,once,TRBJ2-3,CASSSSFGTDTQYF,TGTGCCAGCAGTTCTAGCTTCGGCACAGATACGCAGTATTTT
15,NA,TRBV6-1,few,TRBJ1-1,CASSESRVSKTEAFF,TGTGCCAGCAGTGAAAGTAGGGTATCAAAAACTGAAGCTTTCTTT
16,NA,TRBV28,few,TRBJ2-1,CASSLVTLSDYNEQFF,TGTGCCAGCAGTTTAGTTACTCTAAGTGACTACAATGAGCAGTTCTTC
15,NA,TRBV20-1,few,TRBJ1-1,CSARIREGPNTEAFF,TGCAGTGCTAGGATCAGGGAGGGGCCGAACACTGAAGCTTTCTTT
14,NA,TRBV14,few,TRBJ2-7,CASSQRGRWYEQYF,TGTGCCAGCAGCCAAAGGGGGAGGTGGTACGAGCAGTACTTC
15,NA,TRBV2,few,TRBJ2-2,CASTGGQTNTGELFF,TGTGCCAGCACCGGGGGACAGACAAACACCGGGGAGCTGTTTTTT
13,NA,TRBV7-2,NA,TRBJ1-1,CASSNFGTPEAFF,TGTGCCAGCAGCAACTTCGGGACACCTGAAGCTTTCTTT
15,NA,TRBV11-1,NA,TRBJ2-1,CASSPLSGPYNEQFF,TGTGCCAGCAGCCCTTTATCGGGGCCGTATAATGAGCAGTTCTTC
15,TRBD1,TRBV6-5,NA,TRBJ1-4,CASSYLGRGAEKLFF,TGTGCCAGCAGTTACCTCGGCAGGGGGGCTGAAAAACTGTTTTTT
14,NA,TRBV28,NA,TRBJ2-3,CASSPPDTTDTQYF,TGTGCCAGCAGTCCCCCGGACACCACAGATACGCAGTATTTT
13,TRBD1,TRBV7-2,few,TRBJ2-4,CASSEDRVAIQYF,TGTGCCAGCAGCGAAGACAGGGTCGCTATTCAGTACTTC
16,NA,TRBV4-1,few,TRBJ2-1,CASSQDERVSYNEQFF,TGCGCCAGCAGCCAGGATGAACGGGTCTCCTACAATGAGCAGTTCTTC
13,TRBD1,TRBV20-1,NA,TRBJ2-1,CSASWQGDDEQFF,TGCAGTGCTAGTTGGCAGGGGGACGATGAGCAGTTCTTC
14,TRBD1,TRBV11-2,few,TRBJ1-4,CASSWGQGMQKLFF,TGTGCCAGCAGCTGGGGACAGGGAATGCAAAAACTGTTTTTT
14,NA,TRBV18,NA,TRBJ1-2,CASSPGGIGYGYTF,TGTGCCAGCTCACCGGGAGGGATTGGCTATGGCTACACCTTC
14,TRBD1,TRBV12-3/TRBV12-4,many,TRBJ2-1,CASSRRQGWNEQFF,TGTGCCAGCAGTAGACGACAGGGATGGAATGAGCAGTTCTTC
13,NA,TRBV15,NA,TRBJ2-7,CATSRDFSGEQYF,TGTGCCACCAGCAGAGATTTTAGCGGCGAGCAGTACTTC
14,NA,TRBV11-2,NA,TRBJ2-7,CASTLNVAYYEQYF,TGTGCCAGCACCCTCAATGTGGCCTACTACGAGCAGTACTTC